The text below deals with one TCR beta chain. Sequencing used immunoSEQ multiplex PCR; TCRdb keeps in-frame clones, though not all of them. The sample holds fewer than 1,500 clones, approximately 13% seen once. The data were taken from a study of tumour-infiltrating T cells in Burkitt lymphoma. The germline V gene encodes CDR1 SGHNT and CDR2 YENEEA. The CDR3 covers 13 residues. Trimming left V 7 bases short and J 4 bases short, with 13 bases between. The source of this sequence is a human donor with Burkitt lymphoma. This chain links TRBV11-3 with TRBJ1-2; D unclear. The sample comprised tumor tissue. DNA of the CDR3: TGTGCCAGCACCCGGGGATATAGCTATGGCTACACCTTC. Protein sequence: CASTRGYSYGYTF.